This is a list of T cell receptor beta chains from one sample in a study of blood T cell repertoires in COVID-19. Produced via immunoSEQ multiplex PCR; TCRdb's table is partial and in-frame only. The table has almost 85,000 clones, around 80% seen once. The specimen was peripheral blood. These receptors all come from a man older than 75 with active or convalescent COVID-19. Each CDR3 is given with its conserved first and last residue. D genes are given only for firm matches. Clone size is not always given. Where it is, it says once, few, many or a class for expanded clones.

D: NA
J: TRBJ2-2
size: medium-sized
V: TRBV9
DNA: TGTGCCAGCAGTGCGGCAGGGGTCACCGGGGAGCTGTTTTTT
CDR3: CASSAAGVTGELFF

D: TRBD2
J: TRBJ2-1
size: few
V: TRBV2
DNA: TGTGCCAGCAGGGAACTAGCGGGGGATGGCGATGAGCAGTTCTTC
CDR3: CASRELAGDGDEQFF

D: TRBD1
J: TRBJ1-2
size: NA
V: TRBV28
DNA: TGTGCCAGCAGTTCGACAGGGCTCTATGGCTACACCTTC
CDR3: CASSSTGLYGYTF

D: NA
J: TRBJ2-1
size: NA
V: TRBV5-1
DNA: TGCGCCAGCAGCACTACTAGCTTGGATGAGCAGTTCTTC
CDR3: CASSTTSLDEQFF

D: NA
J: TRBJ1-2
size: NA
V: TRBV21-1
DNA: TGTGCCAGCAGCAAATGCACAGGTGATGGCTACACCTTC
CDR3: CASSKCTGDGYTF

D: NA
J: TRBJ1-4
size: NA
V: TRBV27
DNA: TGTGCCAGCAGTTCTATAACACAGGGAATTGCAACTAATGAAAAACTGTTTTTT
CDR3: CASSSITQGIATNEKLFF

D: TRBD1
J: TRBJ1-2
size: NA
V: TRBV27
DNA: TGTGCCAGCACCTTAGGGACAGGGGGCGTGAAGAGCTACACCTTC
CDR3: CASTLGTGGVKSYTF

D: TRBD1
J: TRBJ1-1
size: few
V: TRBV7-9
DNA: TGTGCCAGCAGACCTAAGACAGGGTCGAACACTGAAGCTTTCTTT
CDR3: CASRPKTGSNTEAFF

D: NA
J: TRBJ2-1
size: many
V: TRBV7-8
DNA: TGTGCCAGCAGGCAAGACAGCCACTACAATGAGCAGTTCTTC
CDR3: CASRQDSHYNEQFF

D: NA
J: TRBJ1-2
size: NA
V: TRBV6-2/TRBV6-3
DNA: TGTGCCAGCAGTGTCGTCGACAGTGCGCTAGGCTATGGCTACACCTTC
CDR3: CASSVVDSALGYGYTF

D: TRBD2
J: TRBJ2-3
size: NA
V: TRBV6-5
DNA: TGTGCCAGCCGATCCGGCGGGAGTATCTATACGCAGTATTTT
CDR3: CASRSGGSIYTQYF

D: NA
J: TRBJ1-1
size: NA
V: TRBV19
DNA: TGTGCCAGTACCTCCTCACCGGGGTGGGAAGCTTTCTTT
CDR3: CASTSSPGWEAFF

D: TRBD1
J: TRBJ1-2
size: few
V: TRBV29-1
DNA: TGCAGCGTTGAAGCTACAGGGGGCGGGTATGGCTACACCTTC
CDR3: CSVEATGGGYGYTF

D: TRBD1
J: TRBJ2-5
size: NA
V: TRBV7-2
DNA: TGTGCCAGCAGCACCGGACAGGGGGAACAAGAGACCCAGTACTTC
CDR3: CASSTGQGEQETQYF

D: NA
J: TRBJ1-1
size: NA
V: TRBV7-2
DNA: TGTGCCAGCAGCGGACAGAGGAACACTGAAGCTTTCTTT
CDR3: CASSGQRNTEAFF

D: TRBD2
J: TRBJ2-2
size: NA
V: TRBV6-5
DNA: TGTGCCAGCAGTTACTCACCTAGCGGGGACACCGGGGAGCTGTTTTTT
CDR3: CASSYSPSGDTGELFF

D: TRBD2
J: TRBJ2-7
size: NA
V: TRBV23-1
DNA: TGCGCCAGCAGTCTCCGTAGCGGGAGGGCCGATTACGAGCAGTACTTC
CDR3: CASSLRSGRADYEQYF

D: NA
J: TRBJ2-5
size: NA
V: TRBV7-8
DNA: TGTGCCAGCAGCCCGGATTGGAGGGGGACCCAGTACTTC
CDR3: CASSPDWRGTQYF

D: NA
J: TRBJ1-2
size: NA
V: TRBV2
DNA: TGTGCCAGCAGCCTTCAGGGTGACGCTAACTATGGCTACACCTTC
CDR3: CASSLQGDANYGYTF

D: NA
J: TRBJ1-5
size: NA
V: TRBV19
DNA: TGTGCCAGTAGTGTGGCAGGAACTCAGCCCCAGCATTTT
CDR3: CASSVAGTQPQHF

D: NA
J: TRBJ2-3
size: NA
V: TRBV11-2
DNA: TGTGCCAGCAGCTTAGTCAGGAGCACAGATACGCAGTATTTT
CDR3: CASSLVRSTDTQYF

D: TRBD2
J: TRBJ2-1
size: NA
V: TRBV7-2
DNA: TGTGCCAGCAGTTATAAAGGTGGGCTAGCGGGTACCTACAATGAGCAGTTCTTC
CDR3: CASSYKGGLAGTYNEQFF

D: NA
J: TRBJ1-2
size: NA
V: TRBV7-8
DNA: TGTGCCAGCAGCTTAGATCAGGAGGGGTTAAACTATGGCTACACCTTC
CDR3: CASSLDQEGLNYGYTF

D: TRBD1
J: TRBJ1-2
size: once
V: TRBV18
DNA: TGTGCCAGCTCACCACGACGGACAGGGGAGAATGGCTACACCTTC
CDR3: CASSPRRTGENGYTF

D: TRBD1
J: TRBJ2-3
size: NA
V: TRBV7-3
DNA: TGTGCCAGCAGCTCCCCCGCCGGGACAGGGACAGATACGCAGTATTTT
CDR3: CASSSPAGTGTDTQYF